The 26 T cell receptor beta chains in this list originate from one sample, sequenced in a study of post-analysis software for immune sequencing data. Study findings and constraints: Several TRBV segments, TRBV5-6, TRBV5-1 and TRBV20-1 among them, were found more frequent in patients than controls.

Which antigens these TCRs recognize remains unknown. Unique-molecular-identifier-tagged TCR beta cDNA libraries were used. TCRdb ran MiXCR on the PCR reads and lists one entry per CDR3 protein. The profile shows about 170,000 distinct CDR3 sequences, 25% to 35% of them singletons. Input material: blood. The receptors were gathered from a girl aged 10 to 17 with multiple sclerosis.

This clonotype has a count of ten or more. The rearrangement links TRBV9 to TRBJ2-1; unclear D gene. Trimming removed 0 bases from V and 8 bases from J, with 6 bases in between. This CDR3 is built from 12 residues. Germline V lookup: CDR1 SGDLS, CDR2 YYNGEE. For the CDR3, the DNA is TGTGCCAGCAGCGTAGGATGGGATGAGCAGTTCTTC. As protein: CASSVGWDEQFF.

The chain recombines TRBV7-3 with TRBJ2-1; D may be TRBD2 (5 bases). The CDR3 consists of 13 residues. Trimming removed 4 bases at V and 8 bases at J, with 12 bases between. The germline gives CDR1 SGHTA, CDR2 FQGTGA. The CDR3 DNA reads TGTGCCAGCAGCTCGACTACTTTGGATGAGCAGTTCTTC. Translated, it gives CASSSTTLDEQFF. Full variable domain (missing parts from reference TRBV7-3 and TRBJ2-1): GAGVSQTPSNKVTEKGKYVELRCDPISGHTALYWYRQSLGQGPEFLIYFQGTGAADDSGLPNDRFFAVRPEGSVSTLKIQRTERGDSAVYLCASSSTTLDEQFFGPGTRLTVL.

This clonotype was found a few times. At one boundary the junction diverges from the germline segment, which might be a read error. The chain combines TRBV20-1 with TRBJ1-2, with D possibly TRBD1 on 5 matching bases. Germline values: CDR1 DFQATT, CDR2 SNEGSKA (reference sequence). The CDR3 length is 11 residues. The CDR3 is CRAREGPRYTF. CDR3 in DNA: TGCAGGGCTAGGGAGGGACCTCGCTACACCTTC.

The chain couples TRBV12-3 or TRBV12-4 to TRBJ1-1; D uncertain. Trimming removed 4 bases from V and 1 base from J, with 13 bases in between. The CDR3 spans 15 residues. The CDR3 coding sequence is TGTGCCAGCAGTTGGGCAGGAGCTAGGAACACTGAAGCTTTCTTT. The encoded protein is CASSWAGARNTEAFF.

The genes are TRBV6-2 or TRBV6-3 and TRBJ1-5, with 7 bases fitting TRBD1. V dropped 6 bases and J dropped 4; count of bases not matched to a gene: 9. The CDR3 totals 15 residues. The V gene's germline CDR1 is MNHEY and CDR2 SVGEGT. CDR3 sequence reads: CASSLTGAPNQPQHF. The CDR3 nucleotides read TGTGCCAGCAGCCTCACAGGGGCCCCTAATCAGCCCCAGCATTTT.

This clonotype showed up many times. The chain joins TRBV4-2 to TRBJ1-2, with 10 bases fitting TRBD1. With V trimmed by 1 base and J by 3 bases, 14 bases remained unmatched. Germline assignment: CDR1 LGHNA and CDR2 YNFKEQ. CDR3 length: 19 residues. The CDR3 region has the DNA TGTGCCAGCAGCCAAGGGACCGGGACAGGGGCCGCTGATCACTATGGCTACACCTTC. Translation gives CASSQGTGTGAADHYGYTF.

About this clonotype: Possible read error: a much larger clone is one base away. V and J are TRBV12-3 or TRBV12-4 and TRBJ2-1, with D possibly being TRBD2 (6 bases). TRBJ2-7 explains the end of the DNA better; the J call may be wrong. This CDR3 is built from 14 residues. This CDR3 reads CASSLAGRDDEQYF. For the CDR3, the DNA is TGTGCCAGCAGTTTAGCCGGGAGAGACGATGAGCAGTACTTC.

In this sample, this clonotype turned up a few times. The chain carries TRBV28 and TRBJ2-5; TRBD1 aligns across 8 bases. This CDR3 region has 14 residues. Germline CDR1 reads MDHEN; CDR2 reads SYDVKM. V lost 4 bases and J lost 5; bases outside the gene matches: 6. DNA for the CDR3: TGTGCCAGCAGTTCAGCAGGGGGCGGCGAGACCCAGTACTTC. It encodes CASSSAGGGETQYF.

Points on this clonotype: Being one base from a much bigger clone, this may be a read error. The chain links TRBV24-1 to TRBJ2-1, with 8 bases aligning to TRBD2. This CDR3 region has 16 residues. V lost 4 bases and J lost 2; bases outside the gene matches: 6. From germline, CDR1 is KGHDR and CDR2 SFDVKD. The CDR3 spells CATSDQSGSPYNEQFF. The CDR3 nucleotides are TGTGCCACCAGTGACCAGAGCGGGAGCCCCTACAATGAGCAGTTCTTC.

The chain joins TRBV7-9 to TRBJ1-1; D gene ambiguous. The germline V gene encodes CDR1 SEHNR and CDR2 FQNEAQ (reference sequence). The V end was cut by 7 bases, the J end by 5 bases, with 17 bases between. CDR3 size: 14 residues. The CDR3 spells CASNAGVSRTEAFF. The CDR3 region has the DNA TGTGCCAGCAATGCTGGTGTGTCGAGGACTGAAGCTTTCTTT.

The V and J genes are TRBV11-2 and TRBJ2-5; 10 bases agree with TRBD1. V gave up 5 bases and J gave up 4 bases; unmatched junction bases: 13. The CDR3 consists of 17 residues. Germline lookup yields CDR1 SGHAT and CDR2 FQNNGV. The CDR3: CASSQEMTGGALETQYF. CDR3 coding DNA: TGTGCCAGCAGCCAAGAGATGACAGGGGGCGCGTTAGAGACCCAGTACTTC.

The chain carries TRBV11-2 and TRBJ2-5; D not certain. V was shortened by 3 bases and J by 3 bases, with 11 bases between the two germline ends. The CDR3 length is 14 residues. CDR1 is SGHAT and CDR2 is FQNNGV in the germline V gene. CDR3 region: CASSLQGWEETQYF. CDR3 DNA sequence: TGTGCCAGCAGCTTGCAAGGGTGGGAAGAGACCCAGTACTTC.

This clonotype came up a few times. The chain has TRBV25-1 and TRBJ2-2, with 11 bases matching TRBD1. Germline V gives CDR1 MGHDK, CDR2 SYGVNS. There are 16 residues in the CDR3. J gave up 5 bases and V 4 bases, and 6 bases lay outside the gene matches. The CDR3 nucleotides are TGTGCCAGCAGTGCACCGGGGACAGGGGGTACCGGGGAGCTGTTTTTT. This codes for CASSAPGTGGTGELFF.

The chain recombines TRBV28 with TRBJ1-6; D gene ambiguous. Germline CDR1 is MDHEN and CDR2 is SYDVKM. The CDR3 consists of 13 residues. Deletions cut 7 bases from V and 4 bases from J, with 8 bases between. CDR3 nucleotide sequence: TGTGCCAGCAAGCCACCGTATAATTCACCCCTCCACTTT. Translated: CASKPPYNSPLHF.

This chain joins TRBV20-1 and TRBJ2-1; D is undetermined. The V end was cut by 4 bases, the J end by 0 bases, with 7 bases between. This CDR3 is built from 13 residues. Per the germline V gene, CDR1 is DFQATT and CDR2 is SNEGSKA (reference sequence). CDR3 DNA sequence: TGCAGTGCTACTACGAGCTCCTACAATGAGCAGTTCTTC. Residues: CSATTSSYNEQFF.

Turning to this clonotype: A junction end diverges from the germline sequence, so it may reflect a read error. The chain carries TRBV12-3 or TRBV12-4 and TRBJ1-2; D is unresolved. This CDR3 is 17 amino acids long. The CDR3 DNA reads TGTGCCAGCGGTTTATCGAGTGGAGCGCCGGGTGTTAATGGCTACACCTTC. Translated, it gives CASGLSSGAPGVNGYTF.

This clonotype was counted many times. The chain recombines TRBV5-1 with TRBJ2-1; D is unresolved. The germline V and J ends were trimmed by 2 bases and 2 bases, with 11 bases remaining between them. The germline gives CDR1 SGHRS, CDR2 YFSETQ. The CDR3 length is 15 residues. CDR3 region: CASSLSTETYNEQFF. CDR3 DNA sequence: TGCGCCAGCAGCTTATCCACGGAAACCTACAATGAGCAGTTCTTC. Looking up the rest from reference TRBV5-1 and TRBJ2-1 gives the full variable domain: KAGVTQTPRYLIKTRGQQVTLSCSPISGHRSVSWYQQTPGQGLQFLFEYFSETQRNKGNFPGRFSGRQFSNSRSEMNVSTLELGDSALYLCASSLSTETYNEQFFGPGTRLTVL.

This clonotype was observed at least ten times. This chain links TRBV20-1 with TRBJ2-4; the D gene is possibly TRBD2 (6 bases). The V end lost 4 bases, the J end lost 0 bases, and 13 bases lay between the germline ends. The germline V gene encodes CDR1 DFQATT and CDR2 SNEGSKA (reference sequence). There are 15 residues in the CDR3. CDR3 sequence: CSANRDFLAKNIQYF. Here the CDR3 DNA reads TGCAGTGCTAACCGGGACTTTTTAGCCAAAAACATTCAGTACTTC.

The gene calls are TRBV11-2 and TRBJ2-5, with D possibly being TRBD1 (5 bases). CDR1 is SGHAT and CDR2 is FQNNGV in the germline V gene. V was trimmed by 1 base and J by 2 bases, leaving 17 bases between them. This CDR3 region has 17 residues. The CDR3 loop is CASSLVWAGRGQETQYF. The CDR3 nucleotides are TGTGCCAGCAGCTTAGTTTGGGCAGGGCGAGGACAAGAGACCCAGTACTTC.

This clonotype showed up just a few times. In DNA form, the CDR3 reads TGTGCCAGCGGGAACAGCATGAACACTGAAGCTTTCTTT. Amino acid sequence: CASGNSMNTEAFF. V gene TRBV12-3 or TRBV12-4 combines with J gene TRBJ1-1; D is unresolved. The V gene lost 8 bases and the J gene lost 0 bases, with 10 bases spanning the gap. The CDR3 totals 13 residues.

This clonotype was counted a few times. V is TRBV11-1 and J is TRBJ2-1; tentative D call: TRBD2 (6 bases). Germline values: CDR1 SGHAT, CDR2 FQDESV (reference sequence). V was pared by 5 bases and J by 6 bases, with 14 bases between. This CDR3 has 14 amino acids. The DNA of the CDR3 is TGTGCCAGCAGCCCATCCCGGCGGGGCAATGAGCAGTTCTTC. Its protein is CASSPSRRGNEQFF.

This clonotype has a handful of counts. This may come from a read error, since a much larger clone is one base off. The rearrangement uses TRBV29-1 and TRBJ2-5; tentative D call: TRBD2 (6 bases). Trimming took off 4 bases at V and 3 bases at J, with 18 bases between the two ends. CDR3 length: 15 residues. The germline V gene has CDR1 SQVTM and CDR2 ANQGSEA. CDR3 in amino acids: CSVGGPGLGEETQYF. The CDR3 DNA sequence: TGCAGCGTTGGGGGACCGGGACTCGGGGAAGAGACCCAGTACTTC.

This chain connects TRBV3-1 to TRBJ2-5; 7 nucleotides line up with TRBD2. Germline V gene lookup returns CDR1 LGHDT and CDR2 YNNKEL (reference sequence). This CDR3 spans 15 amino acids. V shed 3 bases and J 11 bases; nucleotides not matched to a gene: 15. CDR3 bases: TGTGCCAGCAGCCACCTAGTGGGAGGGCCAGATGAGCAGTACTTC. Encoded protein: CASSHLVGGPDEQYF.

Remarks on this clonotype: A junction boundary mismatches the germline segment, possibly from a read error. The V call is TRBV3-1, the J call TRBJ2-4; 11 nucleotides line up with TRBD1. Judging by the DNA end, TRBJ2-7 fits better; the J call may be wrong. Germline lookup yields CDR1 LGHDT and CDR2 YNNKEL (reference sequence). CDR3 length: 15 amino acids. CDR3 in DNA: TGTGCCAGCAGTCAAGTGGGGACAGGGGGCTACGAGCAGTACTTC. Amino acids: CASSQVGTGGYEQYF.

This clonotype was counted a few times. At one boundary the junction diverges from the germline segment, which might be a read error. J is TRBJ2-3 and V is TRBV28; 12 positions agree with TRBD2. This CDR3 comprises 16 residues. Per the germline V gene, CDR1 is MDHEN and CDR2 is SYDVKM. The CDR3 loop is CASSLSTSGSKDTQYF. CDR3 bases: TGTGCCAGCAGTTTATCGACTAGCGGGAGCAAAGATACGCAGTATTTT.

This CDR3 is CASSPTGVGANVLTF. The CDR3 DNA reads as TGTGCCAGCTCACCCACAGGGGTAGGGGCCAACGTCCTGACTTTC. The chain carries TRBV18 and TRBJ2-6; the match to TRBD1 covers 7 bases. This CDR3 has 15 amino acids. Germline assignment: CDR1 KGHSH and CDR2 LQKENI. V was pared by 3 bases and J by 4 bases, with 3 bases of the junction left unmatched.